Listed below are T cell receptor beta chains from one sample, sequenced in a study of PD-1 blockade in classical Hodgkin lymphoma. Produced via immunoSEQ multiplex PCR; TCRdb's table is partial and in-frame only. The sample carries under 80,000 clones, about 64% recorded once. The material was peripheral blood mononuclear cells (PBMCs), obtained before the second cycle of nivolumab. All receptors derive from a human donor with classical Hodgkin lymphoma. Each CDR3 is given with its conserved first and last residue. D genes are given only for firm matches. The size field is filled for only some rows; it gives once, few, many or a size class.

d_call: TRBD2; v_call: TRBV11-3; clone_size: .; j_call: TRBJ2-1; cdr3_nt: TGTGCCAGCAGCCTCATCTCCGTAGCGGGGGCCGCGACATACAATGAGCAGTTCTTC; cdr3_aa: CASSLISVAGAATYNEQFF
d_call: .; v_call: TRBV6-5; clone_size: .; j_call: TRBJ2-3; cdr3_nt: TGTGCCAGCAGTTGGGCTAGCGGCACAGATACGCAGTATTTT; cdr3_aa: CASSWASGTDTQYF
d_call: .; v_call: TRBV10-2; clone_size: .; j_call: TRBJ2-7; cdr3_nt: TGCGCCAGCAGTGAGTCGGGGTTCGCCTACGAGCAGTACTTC; cdr3_aa: CASSESGFAYEQYF
d_call: .; v_call: TRBV12-1; clone_size: .; j_call: TRBJ1-5; cdr3_nt: TGTGCCAGCAGCCTAGGTAGGCAGCGAAATCAGCCCCAGCATTTT; cdr3_aa: CASSLGRQRNQPQHF
d_call: TRBD2; v_call: TRBV6-5; clone_size: .; j_call: TRBJ2-2; cdr3_nt: TGTGCCAGCAGTTACATGGCTAGCGGGACCGGGGAGCTGTTTTTT; cdr3_aa: CASSYMASGTGELFF
d_call: .; v_call: TRBV11-2; clone_size: once; j_call: TRBJ2-3; cdr3_nt: TGTGCCAGCAGCAGTCGGGATGGCACAGATACGCAGTATTTT; cdr3_aa: CASSSRDGTDTQYF
d_call: .; v_call: TRBV2; clone_size: few; j_call: TRBJ1-3; cdr3_nt: TGTGCCAGCAGTCAGCAGGGGACTGGAAACACCATATATTTT; cdr3_aa: CASSQQGTGNTIYF
d_call: .; v_call: TRBV30; clone_size: .; j_call: TRBJ2-5; cdr3_nt: TGTGCCTGGGGGGCTGTAGGGAAGACCCAGTACTTC; cdr3_aa: CAWGAVGKTQYF
d_call: .; v_call: TRBV7-6; clone_size: .; j_call: TRBJ2-7; cdr3_nt: TGTGCCAGCAGCTTAGCCCCCGGGATTGGTTACGAGCAGTACTTC; cdr3_aa: CASSLAPGIGYEQYF
d_call: TRBD2; v_call: TRBV27; clone_size: .; j_call: TRBJ2-3; cdr3_nt: TGTGCCAGCAGTTTTAGGCCAAGGACTAGCGGGAGTCAGGATACGCAGTATTTT; cdr3_aa: CASSFRPRTSGSQDTQYF
d_call: TRBD2; v_call: TRBV18; clone_size: .; j_call: TRBJ2-1; cdr3_nt: TGTGCCAGCTCACCGGGACTAGCGGGAGCGGATGAGCAGTTCTTC; cdr3_aa: CASSPGLAGADEQFF
d_call: TRBD1; v_call: TRBV10-2; clone_size: .; j_call: TRBJ1-1; cdr3_nt: TGCGCCAGCAATGGACAGGGGGCGAACACTGAAGCTTTCTTT; cdr3_aa: CASNGQGANTEAFF
d_call: .; v_call: TRBV19; clone_size: .; j_call: TRBJ1-2; cdr3_nt: TGTGCCAGTAGTATTCAGGGAACAGCTATCTATGGCTACACCTTC; cdr3_aa: CASSIQGTAIYGYTF
d_call: .; v_call: TRBV6-5; clone_size: .; j_call: TRBJ1-2; cdr3_nt: TGTGCCAGCAGCGTCTTAGGGGGGGAAGGCGAGGGCTACACCTTC; cdr3_aa: CASSVLGGEGEGYTF
d_call: .; v_call: TRBV6-5; clone_size: .; j_call: TRBJ1-5; cdr3_nt: TGTGCCAGCAGCCCCGGGAGTCCGGGGCAGCCCCAGCATTTT; cdr3_aa: CASSPGSPGQPQHF
d_call: TRBD1; v_call: TRBV6-5; clone_size: few; j_call: TRBJ1-2; cdr3_nt: TGTGCCAGCAGTTACGGTGCAGGGGGCCAAAACTATGGCTACACCTTC; cdr3_aa: CASSYGAGGQNYGYTF